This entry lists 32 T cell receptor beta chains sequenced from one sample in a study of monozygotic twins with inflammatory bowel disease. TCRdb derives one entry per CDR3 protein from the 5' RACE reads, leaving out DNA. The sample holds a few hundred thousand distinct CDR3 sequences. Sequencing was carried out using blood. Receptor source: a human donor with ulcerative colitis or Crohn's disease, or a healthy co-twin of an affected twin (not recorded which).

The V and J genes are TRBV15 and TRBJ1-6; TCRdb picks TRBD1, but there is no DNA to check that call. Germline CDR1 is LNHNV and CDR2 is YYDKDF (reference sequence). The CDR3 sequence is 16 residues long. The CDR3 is CATSRDPGQLNSPLHF. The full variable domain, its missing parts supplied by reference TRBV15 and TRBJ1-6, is DAMVIQNPRYQVTQFGKPVTLSCSQTLNHNVMYWYQQKSSQAPKLLFHYYDKDFNNEADTPDNFQSRRPNTSFCFLDIRSPGLGDTAMYLCATSRDPGQLNSPLHFGNGTRLTVT.

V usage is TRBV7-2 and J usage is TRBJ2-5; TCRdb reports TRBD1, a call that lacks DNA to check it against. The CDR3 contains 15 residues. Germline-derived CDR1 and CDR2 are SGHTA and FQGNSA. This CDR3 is CASSLGGVRQETQYF.

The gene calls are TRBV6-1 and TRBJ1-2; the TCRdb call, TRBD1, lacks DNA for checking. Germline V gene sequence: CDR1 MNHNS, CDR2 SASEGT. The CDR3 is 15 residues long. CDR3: CASSGGPGANYGYTF.

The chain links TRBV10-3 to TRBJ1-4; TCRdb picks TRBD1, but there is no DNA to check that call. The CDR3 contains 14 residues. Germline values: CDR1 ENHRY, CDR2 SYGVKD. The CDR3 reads CAISSGTGVEKLFF.

The CDR3 loop reads CSSSSLLAGGQETQYF. The chain uses TRBV7-6 and TRBJ2-5; the TCRdb call, TRBD2, lacks DNA for checking. Germline CDR1 is SGHVS and CDR2 is FNYEAQ. CDR3 length: 16 amino acids.

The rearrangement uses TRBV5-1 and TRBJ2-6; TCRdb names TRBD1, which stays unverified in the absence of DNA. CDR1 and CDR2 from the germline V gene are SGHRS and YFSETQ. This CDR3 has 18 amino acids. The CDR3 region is CASSLDGTGGSGANVLTF.

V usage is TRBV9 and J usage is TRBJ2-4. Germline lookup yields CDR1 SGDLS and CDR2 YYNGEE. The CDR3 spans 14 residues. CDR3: CASSVGELRHIQYF.

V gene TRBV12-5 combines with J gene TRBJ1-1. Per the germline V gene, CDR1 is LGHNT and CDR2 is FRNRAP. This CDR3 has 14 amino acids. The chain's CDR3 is CASGLGTENTEAFF. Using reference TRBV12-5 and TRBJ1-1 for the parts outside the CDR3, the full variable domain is DARVTQTPRHKVTEMGQEVTMRCQPILGHNTVFWYRQTMMQGLELLAYFRNRAPLDDSGMPKDRFSAEMPDATLATLKIQPSEPRDSAVYFCASGLGTENTEAFFGQGTRLTVV.

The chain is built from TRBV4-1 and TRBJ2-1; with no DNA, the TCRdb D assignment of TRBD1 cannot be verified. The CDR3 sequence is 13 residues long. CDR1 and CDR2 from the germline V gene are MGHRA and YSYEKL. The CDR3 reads CASSQDPGHEQFF.

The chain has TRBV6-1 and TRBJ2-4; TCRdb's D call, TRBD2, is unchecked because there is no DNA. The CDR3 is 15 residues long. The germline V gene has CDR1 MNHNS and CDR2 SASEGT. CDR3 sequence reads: CASREERDYKNIQYF.

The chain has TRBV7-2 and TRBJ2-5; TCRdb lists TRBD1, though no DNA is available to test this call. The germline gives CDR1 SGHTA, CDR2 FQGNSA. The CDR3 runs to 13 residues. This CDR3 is CASSFWGRETQYF.

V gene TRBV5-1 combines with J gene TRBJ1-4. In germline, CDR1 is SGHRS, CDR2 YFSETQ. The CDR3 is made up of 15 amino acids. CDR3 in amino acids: CASSPELGVDEKLFF.

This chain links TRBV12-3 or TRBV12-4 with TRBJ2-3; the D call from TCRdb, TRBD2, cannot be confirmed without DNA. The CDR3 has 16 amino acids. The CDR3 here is CASSFGGGRGPDTQYF.

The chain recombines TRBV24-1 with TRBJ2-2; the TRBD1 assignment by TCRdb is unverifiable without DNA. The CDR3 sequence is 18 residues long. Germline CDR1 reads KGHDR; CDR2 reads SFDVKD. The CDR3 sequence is CATSDWPLTGSNTGELFF.

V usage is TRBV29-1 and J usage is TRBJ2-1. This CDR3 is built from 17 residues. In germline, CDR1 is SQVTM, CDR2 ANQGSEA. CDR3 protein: CSVSAEVDKFSYNEQFF.

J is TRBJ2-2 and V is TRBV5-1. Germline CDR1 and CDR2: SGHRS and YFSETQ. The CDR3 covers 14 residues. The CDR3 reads CASSLARAPGELFF.

The CDR3 region is CASSQGTANEQFF. The gene calls are TRBV6-1 and TRBJ2-1; TCRdb's assignment of TRBD1 cannot be checked, as there is no DNA. Germline-derived CDR1 and CDR2 are MNHNS and SASEGT. The length of the CDR3 is 13 residues.

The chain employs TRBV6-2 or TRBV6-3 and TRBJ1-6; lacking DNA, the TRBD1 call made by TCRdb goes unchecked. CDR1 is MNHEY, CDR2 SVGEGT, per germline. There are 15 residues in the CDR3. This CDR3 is CASSPRGSKNSPLHF.

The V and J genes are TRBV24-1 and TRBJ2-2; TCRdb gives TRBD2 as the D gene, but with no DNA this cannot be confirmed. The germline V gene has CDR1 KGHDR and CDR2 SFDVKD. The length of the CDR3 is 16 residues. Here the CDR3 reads CATSDFEALNTGELFF.

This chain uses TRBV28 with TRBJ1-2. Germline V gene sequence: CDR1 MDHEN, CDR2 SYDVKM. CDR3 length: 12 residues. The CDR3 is CASSQEGYGYTF.

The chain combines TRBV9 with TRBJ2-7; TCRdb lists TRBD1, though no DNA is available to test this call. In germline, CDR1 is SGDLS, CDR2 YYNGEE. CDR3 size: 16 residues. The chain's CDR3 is CASSAGTGGTLHEQYF.

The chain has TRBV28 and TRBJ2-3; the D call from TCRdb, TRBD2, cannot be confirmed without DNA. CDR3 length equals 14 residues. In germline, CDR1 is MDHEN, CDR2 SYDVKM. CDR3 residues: CASIAGGPVDTQYF.

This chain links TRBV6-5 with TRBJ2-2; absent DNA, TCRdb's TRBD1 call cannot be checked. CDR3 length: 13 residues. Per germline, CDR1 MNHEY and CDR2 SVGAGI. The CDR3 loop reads CASSYVSPGELFF.

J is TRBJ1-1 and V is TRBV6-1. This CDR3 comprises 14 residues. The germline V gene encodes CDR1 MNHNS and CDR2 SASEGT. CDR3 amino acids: CASSEFNRNTEAFF.

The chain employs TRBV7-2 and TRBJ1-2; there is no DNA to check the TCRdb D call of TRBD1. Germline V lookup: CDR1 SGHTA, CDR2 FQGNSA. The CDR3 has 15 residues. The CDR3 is CASRRGGGTHSGYTF.

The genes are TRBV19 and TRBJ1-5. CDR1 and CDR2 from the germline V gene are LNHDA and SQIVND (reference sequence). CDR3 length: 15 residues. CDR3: CASSPNGYSNQPQHF.

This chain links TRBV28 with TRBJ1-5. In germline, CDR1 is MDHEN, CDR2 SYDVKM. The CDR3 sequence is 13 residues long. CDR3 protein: CASTPLVDQPQHF. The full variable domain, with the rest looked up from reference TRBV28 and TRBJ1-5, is DVKVTQSSRYLVKRTGEKVFLECVQDMDHENMFWYRQDPGLGLRLIYFSYDVKMKEKGDIPEGYSVSREKKERFSLILESASTNQTSMYLCASTPLVDQPQHFGDGTRLSIL.

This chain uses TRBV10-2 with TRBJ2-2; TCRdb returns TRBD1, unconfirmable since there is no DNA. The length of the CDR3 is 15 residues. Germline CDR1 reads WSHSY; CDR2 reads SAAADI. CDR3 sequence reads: CASRITTGDTGELFF.

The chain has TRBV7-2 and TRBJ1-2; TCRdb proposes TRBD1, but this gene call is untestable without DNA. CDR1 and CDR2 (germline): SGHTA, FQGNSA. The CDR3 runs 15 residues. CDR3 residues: CASSLGSAPTKGYTF.

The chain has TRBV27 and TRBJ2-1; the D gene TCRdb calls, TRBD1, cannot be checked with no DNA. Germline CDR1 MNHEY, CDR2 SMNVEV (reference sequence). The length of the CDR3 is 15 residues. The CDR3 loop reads CASTSQGASYNEQFF.

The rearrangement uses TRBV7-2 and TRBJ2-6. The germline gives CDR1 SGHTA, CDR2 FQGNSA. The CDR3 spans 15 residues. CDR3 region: CASSPAGSGANVLTF.

The CDR3 is CASSLALTGALHF. The genes are TRBV7-2 and TRBJ1-6. The CDR3 spans 13 residues. Germline values: CDR1 SGHTA, CDR2 FQGNSA.